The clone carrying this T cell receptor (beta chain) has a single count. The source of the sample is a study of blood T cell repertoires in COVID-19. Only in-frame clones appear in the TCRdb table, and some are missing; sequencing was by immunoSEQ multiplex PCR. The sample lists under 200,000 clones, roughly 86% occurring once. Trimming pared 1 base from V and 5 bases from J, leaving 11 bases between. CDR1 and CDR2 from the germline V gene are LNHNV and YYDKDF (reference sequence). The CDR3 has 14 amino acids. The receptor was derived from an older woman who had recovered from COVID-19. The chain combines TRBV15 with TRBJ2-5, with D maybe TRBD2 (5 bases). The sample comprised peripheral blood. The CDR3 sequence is CATSRAGSGETQYF. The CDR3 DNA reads TGTGCCACCAGCAGAGCCGGGTCGGGGGAGACCCAGTACTTC.